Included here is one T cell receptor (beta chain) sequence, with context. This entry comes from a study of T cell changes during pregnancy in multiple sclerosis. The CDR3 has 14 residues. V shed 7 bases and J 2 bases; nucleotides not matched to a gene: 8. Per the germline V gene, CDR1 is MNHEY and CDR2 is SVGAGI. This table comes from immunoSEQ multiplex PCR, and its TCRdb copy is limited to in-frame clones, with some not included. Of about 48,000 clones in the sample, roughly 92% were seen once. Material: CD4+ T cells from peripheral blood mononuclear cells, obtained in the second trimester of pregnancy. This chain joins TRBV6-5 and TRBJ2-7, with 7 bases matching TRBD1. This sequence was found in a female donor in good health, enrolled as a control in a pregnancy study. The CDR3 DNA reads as TGTGCCAGCACCCGGGACAGCCAGGCCTACGAGCAGTACTTC. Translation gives CASTRDSQAYEQYF.